Below, 26 T cell receptor beta chains from the same sample are listed, as sequenced in a study of blood T cell repertoires in COVID-19 (dated by TCRdb to about 2020). Receptor libraries were prepared by the immunoSEQ multiplex PCR assay. The table was pulled from immuneACCESS by TCRdb, which kept in-frame rearrangements only. Such tables lose some clones; where checked, under half of the loss comes from unresolved V genes, and the rest has no known cause. For this sample the table gives 54,000 or so clones, of which over 70% were detected only once. The ten largest clones capture less than 4% of the sample. Sample: peripheral blood. All receptors come from a human donor in a cohort sampled during active COVID-19.

The chain recombines TRBV4-1 with TRBJ2-5, with 7 bases lining up with TRBD2. The CDR3 is made up of 19 amino acids. With 0 bases clipped from V and 4 bases from J, the junction kept 17 bases outside the gene matches. Germline V gene data show CDR1 as MGHRA and CDR2 as YSYEKL. The CDR3 loop is CASSQDRSLAVPGGETQYF. In DNA, the CDR3 is TGCGCCAGCAGCCAAGATAGGAGTCTAGCGGTTCCTGGGGGAGAGACCCAGTACTTC.

The CDR3 bases are TGTGCCAGCAGTAGACAGGGGGCTATGTCTGAAGCTTTCTTT. It translates to CASSRQGAMSEAFF. The rearrangement links TRBV2 to TRBJ1-1; 10 bases map to TRBD1. This CDR3 has 14 residues. With 5 bases clipped from V and 6 bases from J, the junction kept 6 bases outside the gene matches. Germline CDR1 SNHLY, CDR2 FYNNEI.

The chain recombines TRBV7-9 with TRBJ2-6, with D perhaps matching TRBD1 (5 bases). This CDR3 is built from 16 residues. Germline CDR1 is SEHNR and CDR2 is FQNEAQ (reference sequence). Deletions cut 1 base from V and 0 bases from J, with 7 bases between. The CDR3 here is CASSLGGYSGANVLTF. CDR3 nucleotides: TGTGCCAGCAGCTTAGGGGGCTACTCTGGGGCCAACGTCCTGACTTTC.

The chain employs TRBV19 and TRBJ2-3, with 10 bases lining up with TRBD2. The CDR3 spans 18 residues. In germline, CDR1 is LNHDA, CDR2 SQIVND (reference sequence). The trim removed 5 bases at V and 2 bases at J, leaving 13 bases unmatched. CDR3 sequence (DNA): TGTGCCAGTAGTTCCCCAACCGGGACTAGCGACCCCACAGATACGCAGTATTTT. It specifies CASSSPTGTSDPTDTQYF.

This rearrangement joins TRBV7-2 to TRBJ1-4; 9 nucleotides agree with TRBD1. This CDR3 is 12 amino acids long. V lost 3 bases and J lost 14; bases outside the gene matches: 4. CDR1 and CDR2 (germline): SGHTA, FQGNSA. This CDR3 is CASSFTGGRLFF. CDR3 sequence (DNA): TGTGCCAGCAGCTTTACAGGGGGCCGGCTGTTTTTT.

This sequence joins TRBV2 and TRBJ2-7, with D perhaps matching TRBD1 (6 bases). The CDR3 extends over 14 amino acids. Trimming left V 7 bases short and J 3 bases short, with 16 bases between. In germline, CDR1 is SNHLY, CDR2 FYNNEI. The CDR3 DNA follows: TGTGCCAGCACGGCCCAGGGGATTAACTACGAGCAGTACTTC. Translated, it gives CASTAQGINYEQYF. Full variable domain (rest looked up from reference TRBV2 and TRBJ2-7): EPEVTQTPSHQVTQMGQEVILRCVPISNHLYFYWYRQILGQKVEFLVSFYNNEISEKSEIFDDQFSVERPDGSNFTLKIRSTKLEDSAMYFCASTAQGINYEQYFGPGTRLTVT.

The V gene is TRBV7-9, the J gene TRBJ2-7, with 7 positions matching TRBD1. Unmatched junction bases numbered 5, after V lost 8 bases and J lost 4 bases. From germline, CDR1 is SEHNR and CDR2 FQNEAQ (reference sequence). The CDR3 sequence is 12 residues long. The CDR3 nucleotides are TGTGCCAGCGCCACACAGGGGTACGAGCAGTACTTC. Translating gives CASATQGYEQYF.

The V and J genes are TRBV29-1 and TRBJ2-1; 12 nucleotides match TRBD2. From germline, CDR1 is SQVTM and CDR2 ANQGSEA. V gave up 1 base and J gave up 9 bases; unmatched junction bases: 4. The CDR3 covers 14 residues. This CDR3 reads CSVEGTSGNAEQFF. CDR3 bases: TGCAGCGTTGAAGGGACTAGCGGGAACGCTGAGCAGTTCTTC.

As for this clone: Other DNA sequences from this sample encode an identical CDR3 as well. V gene TRBV5-1 combines with J gene TRBJ1-1; 11 bases map to TRBD1. The CDR3 sequence is 16 residues long. CDR1 is SGHRS and CDR2 is YFSETQ in the germline V gene. V dropped 3 bases and J dropped 1; count of bases not matched to a gene: 5. The CDR3 nucleotides are TGCGCCAGCAGCTCAGGACAGGGGGCCTGGAACACTGAAGCTTTCTTT. It codes for CASSSGQGAWNTEAFF.

The rearrangement links TRBV15 to TRBJ2-7; a weak D match, TRBD1 (7 bases). CDR3 size: 14 residues. Germline V lookup: CDR1 LNHNV, CDR2 YYDKDF (reference sequence). The V end lost 1 base, the J end lost 5 bases, and 12 bases lay between the germline ends. CDR3 region: CATSRVGGGHEQYF. CDR3 coding DNA: TGTGCCACCAGCAGAGTTGGAGGGGGCCACGAGCAGTACTTC. The variable domain in full, completed from reference TRBV15 and TRBJ2-7, reads DAMVIQNPRYQVTQFGKPVTLSCSQTLNHNVMYWYQQKSSQAPKLLFHYYDKDFNNEADTPDNFQSRRPNTSFCFLDIRSPGLGDTAMYLCATSRVGGGHEQYFGPGTRLTVT.

The chain joins TRBV6-2 or TRBV6-3 to TRBJ1-2; 8 bases match TRBD1. The length of the CDR3 is 17 residues. With 5 bases clipped from V and 4 bases from J, the junction kept 15 bases outside the gene matches. CDR1 MNHEY and CDR2 SVGEGT come from the germline V gene. The CDR3 coding sequence is TGTGCCAGCAGTCCCGGACAGGGTGACCCAGTAAGCTATGGCTACACCTTC. Translated: CASSPGQGDPVSYGYTF.

This chain joins TRBV4-2 and TRBJ2-6, with D tentatively TRBD1 (5 bases). This CDR3 region has 17 residues. Germline loops: CDR1 LGHNA, CDR2 YNFKEQ. V shed 2 bases and J shed 0 bases, with 11 bases lying between them. In DNA form, the CDR3 reads TGTGCCAGCAGCCAACAGGGTCCCCACTCTGGGGCCAACGTCCTGACTTTC. It is translated as CASSQQGPHSGANVLTF.

In its sample, this clone was seen once. The V call is TRBV5-1, the J call TRBJ1-1; D is possibly TRBD1 (5 bases). V was pared by 2 bases and J by 1 base, with 9 bases between. The CDR3 runs 14 residues. The germline V gene has CDR1 SGHRS and CDR2 YFSETQ. This CDR3 reads CASSLRQQNTEAFF. The CDR3 nucleotides are TGCGCCAGCAGCTTACGACAGCAGAACACTGAAGCTTTCTTT.

CDR3: CASSFQSDSPLHF. The DNA of the CDR3 is TGTGCCAGCAGTTTTCAGTCCGATTCACCCCTCCACTTT. This chain uses TRBV12-3 or TRBV12-4 with TRBJ1-6; the D is unclear. Trimming took 3 bases from V and 8 from J, leaving 8 bases between them. The CDR3 has 13 amino acids.

The chain uses TRBV5-1 and TRBJ1-2, with TRBD1 matching over 7 bases. Germline V CDR1 and CDR2: SGHRS, YFSETQ. The CDR3 runs 12 residues. Unmatched junction bases numbered 0, after V lost 5 bases and J lost 2 bases. The CDR3 DNA reads TGCGCCAGCAGGACAGGGAACTATGGCTACACCTTC. Residues: CASRTGNYGYTF.

The J gene is TRBJ1-5, the V gene TRBV12-3 or TRBV12-4; D remains ambiguous. The V end was cut by 2 bases, the J end by 7 bases, with 6 bases between. The CDR3 covers 12 residues. For the CDR3, the DNA is TGTGCCAGCAGTTTATGGAGGCAGCCCCAGCATTTT. As protein: CASSLWRQPQHF.

This rearrangement joins TRBV2 to TRBJ1-2; D not certain. Per the germline V gene, CDR1 is SNHLY and CDR2 is FYNNEI. The CDR3 is 13 residues long. Deletions cut 4 bases from V and 5 bases from J, with 11 bases between. DNA for the CDR3: TGTGCCAGCAGTGCCGACGCACAGTATGGCTACACCTTC. Its protein is CASSADAQYGYTF.

This clone was picked up a small number of times. The chain couples TRBV7-2 to TRBJ1-5, with D perhaps matching TRBD1 (5 bases). Trimming shortened V by 1 base and J by 9 bases, and 7 bases separated the two germline ends. This CDR3 has 12 residues. The germline V gene has CDR1 SGHTA and CDR2 FQGNSA. Here the CDR3 reads CASSLGGGPQHF. The CDR3 bases are TGTGCCAGCAGCTTAGGGGGGGGGCCCCAGCATTTT.

This clone was seen a handful of times. This chain links TRBV7-9 with TRBJ1-6; the match to TRBD1 covers 10 bases. Germline V gives CDR1 SEHNR, CDR2 FQNEAQ (reference sequence). With 5 bases clipped from V and 10 bases from J, the junction kept 5 bases outside the gene matches. The CDR3 spans 14 residues. CDR3 coding DNA: TGTGCCAGCAGCACGGGACAGGGGACCTCACCCCTCCACTTT. Translated, it gives CASSTGQGTSPLHF. Drawing the rest from reference TRBV7-9 and TRBJ1-6, the complete variable domain is DTGVSQNPRHKITKRGQNVTFRCDPISEHNRLYWYRQTLGQGPEFLTYFQNEAQLEKSRLLSDRFSAERPKGSFSTLEIQRTEQGDSAMYLCASSTGQGTSPLHFGNGTRLTVT.

This chain uses TRBV9 with TRBJ2-3; the match to TRBD2 covers 14 bases. Losses at the gene ends were 0 bases for V and 5 bases for J; bases not matched to a gene: 5. The CDR3 sequence is 17 residues long. Looked up from germline, CDR1 is SGDLS and CDR2 is YYNGEE. Here the CDR3 reads CASSVVGLAGARDTQYF. The DNA of the CDR3 is TGTGCCAGCAGCGTAGTGGGACTAGCGGGGGCCCGAGATACGCAGTATTTT.

The chain has TRBV11-2 and TRBJ1-2; D gene unclear. Germline values: CDR1 SGHAT, CDR2 FQNNGV. The CDR3 is 14 residues long. V was clipped by 1 base and J by 4 bases, with 10 bases between them. CDR3 bases: TGTGCCAGCAGCTTAGGTATAGCCACCTATGGCTACACCTTC. This codes for CASSLGIATYGYTF. Filled out from reference TRBV11-2 and TRBJ1-2, the complete variable domain reads EAGVAQSPRYKIIEKRQSVAFWCNPISGHATLYWYQQILGQGPKLLIQFQNNGVVDDSQLPKDRFSAERLKGVDSTLKIQPAKLEDSAVYLCASSLGIATYGYTFGSGTRLTVV.

V is TRBV27 and J is TRBJ2-3; 9 nucleotides match TRBD1. This CDR3 region has 16 residues. The germline gives CDR1 MNHEY, CDR2 SMNVEV (reference sequence). J was trimmed by 3 bases and V by 3 bases; bases with no gene match: 7. The CDR3 loop reads CASSFSRGQGTDTQYF. As DNA, the CDR3 is TGTGCCAGCAGTTTTTCGAGGGGACAGGGTACAGATACGCAGTATTTT.

V and J are TRBV10-3 and TRBJ1-1; D may be TRBD1 (5 bases). Germline loops: CDR1 ENHRY, CDR2 SYGVKD. This CDR3 is built from 14 residues. V shed 3 bases and J shed 1 base, with 9 bases lying between them. In DNA, the CDR3 is TGTGCCATCAGTGAAGGGGCCGGGAACACTGAAGCTTTCTTT. It codes for CAISEGAGNTEAFF.

The genes are TRBV15 and TRBJ2-3; 13 bases align to TRBD2. V gave up 4 bases and J gave up 2 bases; unmatched junction bases: 6. The CDR3 extends over 17 amino acids. CDR1 and CDR2 (germline): LNHNV, YYDKDF (reference sequence). The CDR3 nucleotides are TGTGCCACCAGCACACGGACTAGCGGGAGATTCACAGATACGCAGTATTTT. Amino acids: CATSTRTSGRFTDTQYF.

The chain couples TRBV18 to TRBJ2-1; the match to TRBD2 covers 8 bases. The CDR3 loop spans 19 amino acids. V lost 0 bases, J lost 0 bases, and 10 bases stayed unmatched. Germline CDR1 KGHSH, CDR2 LQKENI. CDR3: CASSPPVGSGASSYNEQFF. CDR3 sequence (DNA): TGTGCCAGCTCACCACCGGTAGGTAGCGGGGCCAGCTCCTACAATGAGCAGTTCTTC.

The chain combines TRBV4-3 with TRBJ2-7; 8 nucleotides agree with TRBD1. Germline assignment: CDR1 LGHNA and CDR2 YSLEER. The CDR3 consists of 15 residues. J was trimmed by 2 bases and V by 1 base; bases with no gene match: 4. The CDR3 DNA is TGCGCCAGCAGCCAAGTCGACAGGGGCACCTACGAGCAGTACTTC. This codes for CASSQVDRGTYEQYF.